This record looks at one T cell receptor (beta chain) sequence and its context. Its antigen remains unknown. The data stem from a study of shared clonotypes between healthy human individuals. Naive CD8 cells lacked CD45RO and underwent positive selection for CCR7, leaving out terminally differentiated effector memory CD45RA+ cells. CDR1 is SNHLY, CDR2 FYNNEI, per germline. V dropped 10 bases and J dropped 4; count of bases not matched to a gene: 10. The CDR3 spans 13 residues. Using immunoSEQ multiplex PCR, the repertoire was profiled, and TCRdb retains in-frame clones only, with some absent. There are hundreds of thousands of clones in the sample; 95% to 96% occur only once, and 0.085% to 0.11% lies in the top ten. Broader study findings: Between a few donors, naive CD4 clonotypes were shared at a level of about 5%. Clonotypes which were not shared had lower generation probabilities than clonotypes that all four donors shared. Few donors limited the genetic and exposure-history diversity represented.

The TCR originated in a woman under 40 in good health. The chain has TRBV2 and TRBJ2-7; 7 nucleotides line up with TRBD2. The sequenced sample consisted of naive CD8+ T cells sorted from blood. The CDR3 here is CATKREGWYEQYF. The CDR3 nucleotides are TGTGCCACCAAAAGGGAGGGTTGGTACGAGCAGTACTTC.